The clone carrying this TCR beta chain was counted many times. Its antigen is not known. This entry is derived from a study of spatial heterogeneity in lung cancer. Across the study: Researchers sequenced follow-up PBMC samples if they had them, and these came a median of approximately 2 years after resection. Consistently, beta-chain sequences turned up in larger numbers than alpha-chain sequences did.

General study points: Circulating ubiquitous expanded tumor TCRs were observed more frequently at resection than at follow-up.

Stated time point: blood at routine non-recurrence follow-up after resection. Without sorting, whole RNA was sequenced from tumor, nontumor lung or frozen PBMC. Germline CDR1 reads DFQATT; CDR2 reads SNEGSKA (reference sequence). V dropped 3 bases and J dropped 0 bases, with 6 bases sitting between them. The CDR3 sequence is 12 residues long. TCR cDNA molecules each carried a unique molecular identifier. From the 5' RACE reads, TCRdb called clonotypes with MiXCR, one entry per CDR3 protein. Found here are about 120,000 distinct CDR3 sequences, 9.5% to 15% of them singletons; the top ten hold 16%. This clonotype originated in a male donor with early-stage non-small cell lung cancer. Source: PBMCs, taken at follow-up. The genes are TRBV20-1 and TRBJ2-7; D is uncertain. In DNA form, the CDR3 reads TGCAGTGCTAGTCGAGGCTCCTACGAGCAGTACTTC. This translates into CSASRGSYEQYF.